This entry features one T cell receptor (beta chain) sequence. The CDR3 is 15 residues long. With 7 bases removed from V and 5 bases from J, the gap between germline ends came to 21 bases. From germline, CDR1 is SGDLS and CDR2 YYNGEE. The sample belongs to a study of blood T cell repertoires in COVID-19. Looking at the study overall: Specimens from acute and convalescent COVID-19 originated in the United States, Italy and Spain.

This table comes from immunoSEQ multiplex PCR, and its TCRdb copy is limited to in-frame clones, with some not included. This sample has 35,000 to 40,000 clones, with just under 85% found just once. The sample consisted of peripheral blood. This sequence originates from a human donor with acute or convalescent COVID-19. The donor label of this sample is uncertain. The chain carries TRBV9 and TRBJ1-2; D uncertain. The CDR3 protein is CASSTGMVSGYGYTF. The CDR3 DNA sequence: TGTGCCAGCTCTACGGGAATGGTTTCGGGATATGGCTACACCTTC.